The sequence of this T cell receptor (beta chain) was determined in a study of cytomegalovirus exposure and HLA in healthy donors. Study-wide findings and caveats: Cytomegalovirus status was reportedly diagnosed by the classifier with high specificity and sensitivity. Rare TCR sequences dominated, though some public TCRs recurred in many donors.

The table came from immunoSEQ multiplex PCR; TCRdb's copy has only in-frame clones and leaves some out. The table has 200,000 to 250,000 clones, over 80% seen once. As to this clone: Antigen unknown.

This CDR3 is 14 amino acids long. V lost 1 base and J lost 4; bases outside the gene matches: 2. The germline V gene has CDR1 LNHDA and CDR2 SQIVND (reference sequence). This receptor was obtained from a woman between 18 and 29 years old in good health and CMV-seronegative. The source material was PBMCs. J is TRBJ2-3 and V is TRBV19, with 7 bases aligning to TRBD2. In DNA, the CDR3 is TGTGCCAGTAGTATAGCGGGAGGCGCAGATACGCAGTATTTT. Amino acid sequence: CASSIAGGADTQYF.